This entry lists 21 T cell receptor beta chains sequenced from one sample in a study of tissue T cells after allogeneic stem cell transplantation. Here immunoSEQ multiplex PCR was the method, and the copy in TCRdb shows in-frame clones only, minus some. Here the sample spans 40,000 to 50,000 clones, approximately 73% being singletons. The sample consisted of sorted cells pooled from one or two spleens. These receptors were obtained from a pool of C57BL/6 mice in good health.

This clone was seen only once. Gene names refer to mouse genes. Sequencing ends 1 residue short of the CDR3 end; the germline J gene provides the rest. The rearrangement joins TRBV31 to TRBJ1-1; 7 bases line up with TRBD1. Germline values: CDR1 GKSSPN, CDR2 SITVG. The CDR3 sequence is 13 residues long. The trim removed 0 bases at V and 4 bases at J, leaving 2 bases unmatched. The CDR3 bases that were read are TGTGCCTGGAGTCTAGGGGGCGTCACAGAAGTCTTC. Protein product: CAWSLGGVTEVF. The CDR3 in full is CAWSLGGVTEVFF.

This clone has a single count. All gene names here are mouse names. Read data end 1 residue before the CDR3 end; the end is taken from the germline J gene. The same CDR3 can be traced to other DNA sequences in this sample. The chain has TRBV13-2 and TRBJ1-6; D uncertain. TRBJ1-6 is sorted into the ORF group, with uncertain function. The V gene's germline CDR1 is NNHNN and CDR2 SYGAGS (reference sequence). CDR3 length equals 12 residues. Trimming pared 0 bases from V and 7 bases from J, leaving 2 bases between. The CDR3 loop is CASGDANSPLYF. The sequenced part of the CDR3 DNA is TGTGCCAGCGGTGATGCGAATTCGCCCCTCTAC.

This clone turned up a few times. Mouse germline and gene names are used. The CDR3 extends 1 residue past the end of the read, so its final part is completed from the germline J gene. This chain uses TRBV3 with TRBJ1-3; TRBD1 agrees at 8 bases. This CDR3 spans 17 amino acids. The ends lost 4 bases at V and 0 bases at J; junction bases unmatched: 8. Germline V CDR1 and CDR2: SNHLY, FYNGKV (reference sequence). CDR3 protein: CASSSGQGRNSGNTLYF. The covered CDR3 bases are TGTGCCAGCAGCTCCGGACAGGGAAGGAATTCTGGAAATACGCTCTAT.

A remark on this clone: Gene and germline names: mouse. The CDR3 end falls 1 residue outside the read, so it is completed with the germline J gene. Other DNA variants within this sample encode the same CDR3. The rearrangement links TRBV4 to TRBJ2-4, with D maybe TRBD2 (6 bases). Trimming cost V 6 bases and J 0 bases, with 7 bases left between them. There are 13 residues in the CDR3. CDR1 LGHDT and CDR2 YNNKQL come from the germline V gene (reference sequence). CDR3 DNA, as far as it was read: TGTGCCAGCAGTTGGGGGAGTCAAAACACCTTGTAC. Translation gives CASSWGSQNTLY. The complete CDR3 sequence is CASSWGSQNTLYF.

In this sample, this clone turned up once. Each gene name is a mouse one. The read ends 1 residue shy of where the CDR3 ends; the end is completed using the germline J gene. This chain joins TRBV13-3 and TRBJ1-4, with no clear D. V was cut by 5 bases and J by 4 bases, with 3 bases left in between. Germline lookup yields CDR1 NNHDY and CDR2 SYVADS. The CDR3 spans 11 residues. Incomplete CDR3 DNA: TGTGCCAGCAGCCACAACGAAAGATTATTT. Translated, it gives CASSHNERLF. The full CDR3 is CASSHNERLFF.

On this clone itself: The genes and germline here are from mouse. The read ends 1 residue early relative to the CDR3; the germline J gene fills the gap. The chain is built from TRBV13-3 and TRBJ2-5; the D gene is possibly TRBD1 (6 bases). This CDR3 is 15 amino acids long. Germline loops: CDR1 NNHDY, CDR2 SYVADS. Deletions cut 3 bases from V and 0 bases from J, with 11 bases between. The CDR3: CASSGGTFNQDTQYF. The part of the CDR3 DNA that was read is TGTGCCAGCAGTGGCGGGACATTTAACCAAGACACCCAGTAC. The complete variable domain, with remaining parts taken from reference TRBV13-3 and TRBJ2-5, reads EAAVTQSPRSKVAVTGGKVTLSCHQTNNHDYMYWYRQDTGHGLRLIHYSYVADSTEKGDIPDGYKASRPSQENFSLILELASLSQTAVYFCASSGGTFNQDTQYFGPGTRLLVL.

Remarks on this clone: Gene names and germline match the mouse. The read finishes 1 residue shy of the CDR3 end, and the germline J gene is used to complete it. The genes are TRBV31 and TRBJ2-7; D may correspond to TRBD1 or TRBD2 (5 bases each). The CDR3 contains 13 residues. Germline V CDR1 and CDR2: GKSSPN, SITVG. The germline V and J ends were trimmed by 1 base and 0 bases, with 7 bases remaining between them. CDR3: CAWSRGASYEQYF. Partial CDR3 DNA: TGTGCCTGGAGTCGTGGGGCCTCCTATGAACAGTAC.

Of note for this clone: Germline and genes here are mouse. The read terminates 1 residue ahead of where the CDR3 ends, so the germline J gene completes it. The chain couples TRBV16 to TRBJ2-3; TRBD1 agrees at 8 bases. This CDR3 has 16 amino acids. V trimming: 6 bases; J trimming: 0 bases; junction bases outside the gene matches: 8. The germline V gene has CDR1 SGHSA and CDR2 FRNQAP. CDR3 protein: CASRPGTGPSAETLYF. The CDR3 bases that were read are TGTGCAAGCAGACCCGGGACAGGCCCTAGTGCAGAAACGCTGTAT.

Note on this clone: Germline and genes: mouse. The observed sequence ends 1 residue before the CDR3 terminus, with the missing tail filled in from the germline J gene. The rearrangement links TRBV3 to TRBJ2-4; D possibly corresponds to TRBD2 (7 bases). Germline CDR1 reads SNHLY; CDR2 reads FYNGKV (reference sequence). This CDR3 has 14 residues. Trimming shortened V by 2 bases and J by 3 bases, and 9 bases separated the two germline ends. The covered CDR3 bases are TGTGCCAGCAGCTTATGGGGGGCCCAAAACACCTTGTAC. Translated: CASSLWGAQNTLY. From start to end, the CDR3 is CASSLWGAQNTLYF.

Points on this clone: These gene names are mouse names. The CDR3 end is not reached by the read, which stops 1 residue before it; the germline J gene fills it in. The chain has TRBV12-2 and TRBJ2-1, with 8 nucleotides matching TRBD2. V lost 2 bases and J lost 4; bases outside the gene matches: 6. CDR3 size: 15 residues. Germline values: CDR1 SGHLS, CDR2 HYDKME. CDR3 in amino acids: CASSPSWGGYAEQFF. Partial CDR3 DNA: TGTGCCAGCTCTCCCTCTTGGGGGGGGTATGCTGAGCAGTTC.

About this clone: Gene names and germline match the mouse. The read halts 1 residue ahead of the CDR3 end, with the missing end drawn from the germline J gene. V and J are TRBV23 and TRBJ2-2. Germline CDR1 and CDR2: KGHTA and FQNQQP. The CDR3 runs 15 residues. The CDR3 loop is CSSSQSIANTGQLYF. The part of the CDR3 DNA that was read is TGCTCCAGCAGTCAATCGATAGCAAACACCGGGCAGCTCTAC.

As to this clone: Mouse names are used for the genes. The observed sequence ends 1 residue before the CDR3 terminus, with the missing tail filled in from the germline J gene. The gene calls are TRBV3 and TRBJ2-7; 11 bases agree with TRBD1. V was pared by 4 bases and J by 5 bases, with 1 base of the junction left unmatched. This CDR3 spans 13 amino acids. CDR1 is SNHLY, CDR2 FYNGKV, per germline (reference sequence). The sequenced part of the CDR3 DNA is TGTGCCAGCAGCTGGACAGGGGGCGATGAACAGTAC. Residues: CASSWTGGDEQY. The whole CDR3 sequence is CASSWTGGDEQYF. Filled out from reference TRBV3 and TRBJ2-7, the complete variable domain reads GPKVLQIPSHQIIDMGQMVTLNCDPVSNHLYFYWYKQILGQQMEFLVNFYNGKVMEKSKLFKDQFSVERPDGSYFTLKIQPTALEDSAVYFCASSWTGGDEQYFGPGTRLTVL.

Regarding this clone: The genes are named according to mouse. The read ends 1 residue shy of where the CDR3 ends; the end is completed using the germline J gene. The chain combines TRBV16 with TRBJ2-2; D gene unclear. CDR3 length: 15 residues. Trimming took 3 bases from V and 0 from J, leaving 8 bases between them. Germline values: CDR1 SGHSA, CDR2 FRNQAP. The sequenced CDR3 bases are TGTGCAAGCAGCTTCCAAATGACAAACACCGGGCAGCTCTAC. It yields the protein CASSFQMTNTGQLY. The CDR3, in full, reads CASSFQMTNTGQLYF.

As to this clone: Genes and germline come from the mouse. The CDR3 extends 1 residue past the end of the read, so its final part is completed from the germline J gene. The chain uses TRBV13-2 and TRBJ1-6, with D possibly TRBD1 on 5 matching bases. TRBJ1-6 falls under the ORF class, with uncertain function. Trimming stripped 5 bases from V and 13 bases from J, with 10 bases between. CDR3 length equals 11 residues. Germline V gene data show CDR1 as NNHNN and CDR2 as SYGAGS (reference sequence). The CDR3 is CASGTQAPLYF. The CDR3 bases that were read are TGTGCCAGCGGGACACAGGCCCCCCTCTAC.

Concerning this clone itself: The gene names here belong to mouse. The read ends 1 residue early relative to the CDR3; the germline J gene fills the gap. The genes are TRBV16 and TRBJ2-3, with 11 positions matching TRBD2. Per germline, CDR1 SGHSA and CDR2 FRNQAP. The CDR3 is made up of 14 amino acids. Germline trimming cut 7 bases from V and 3 bases from J; bases unmatched to any gene: 3. Partial CDR3 DNA: TGTGCAAGCACCAGGGACTGGGGGGCAGAAACGCTGTAT. It codes for CASTRDWGAETLY. The full CDR3 reads CASTRDWGAETLYF.

Remarks on this clone: Mouse gene names and germline throughout. The read gets to within 1 residue of the CDR3 end, and the germline J gene fills in the rest. The genes are TRBV13-1 and TRBJ2-7, with 9 bases that match TRBD2. Germline CDR1 reads NSHNY; CDR2 reads SYGAGN. V dropped 1 base and J dropped 3; count of bases not matched to a gene: 2. This CDR3 has 14 residues. The covered CDR3 bases are TGTGCCAGCAGTGATCGACTGGGGGACTATGAACAGTAC. Its protein is CASSDRLGDYEQY. In full, the CDR3 is CASSDRLGDYEQYF.

Turning to this clone: The listed genes are named as in mouse. The read ends 1 residue early relative to the CDR3; the germline J gene fills the gap. The chain has TRBV5 and TRBJ1-1; D is unclear. The V gene lost 0 bases and the J gene lost 3 bases, with 5 bases spanning the gap. Germline lookup yields CDR1 LGHNA and CDR2 YNLKQL (reference sequence). The CDR3 is 13 residues long. The CDR3 spells CASSQERDTEVFF. CDR3 bases read: TGTGCCAGCAGCCAAGAAAGGGACACAGAAGTCTTC.

Regarding this clone: The gene names given are mouse names. The read comes to an end 1 residue before the CDR3 does, leaving the germline J gene to fill in the end. V and J are TRBV13-1 and TRBJ1-3; TRBD1 matches 7 bases. Germline V gives CDR1 NSHNY, CDR2 SYGAGN. The CDR3 is 14 amino acids. V dropped 5 bases and J dropped 2; count of bases not matched to a gene: 4. The CDR3 protein is CASSLDRAGNTLYF. The DNA read from the CDR3 is TGTGCCAGCAGCCTCGACAGGGCTGGAAATACGCTCTAT.

For this clone: The gene names here belong to mouse. The read stops 1 residue short of the end of the CDR3; the missing end is completed from the germline J gene. This chain joins TRBV13-2 and TRBJ2-3; 12 positions match TRBD2. The CDR3 consists of 17 residues. V dropped 0 bases and J dropped 1; count of bases not matched to a gene: 3. Germline V gene sequence: CDR1 NNHNN, CDR2 SYGAGS (reference sequence). The CDR3 DNA, read in part, is TGTGCCAGCGGTGATGGACTGGGGGGGCGTGGTGCAGAAACGCTGTAT. It translates to CASGDGLGGRGAETLY. The CDR3 in full is CASGDGLGGRGAETLYF.

To note about this clone: Gene names refer to mouse genes. The read finishes 1 residue shy of the CDR3 end, and the germline J gene is used to complete it. The chain links TRBV12-1 to TRBJ2-1, with D perhaps TRBD1 (5 bases). CDR1 is SGHSN, CDR2 HYEKVE, per germline. The CDR3 spans 14 residues. Trimming stripped 0 bases from V and 2 bases from J, with 7 bases between. CDR3: CASSLDRYYAEQFF. The CDR3 DNA, read in part, is TGTGCCAGCTCTCTCGACAGATACTATGCTGAGCAGTTC.

This clone was picked up a small number of times. The gene symbols are mouse symbols. The read terminates 1 residue ahead of where the CDR3 ends, so the germline J gene completes it. This chain uses TRBV5 with TRBJ2-7; D is undetermined. The V gene lost 0 bases and the J gene lost 1 base, with 1 base spanning the gap. The CDR3 sequence is 12 residues long. Germline assignment: CDR1 LGHNA and CDR2 YNLKQL (reference sequence). This chain's CDR3 is CASSQESYEQYF. The sequenced CDR3 bases are TGTGCCAGCAGCCAAGAGTCCTATGAACAGTAC.